This T cell receptor beta chain emerged from a study of radiotherapy plus CTLA-4 blockade in lung cancer. Study in general: For about 19% of patients, objective responses occurred, and roughly 30% had disease control. Study results and limitations: An expansion of tumor-derived TCR clones occurred in blood after radiotherapy plus ipilimumab. Response was reportedly best predicted by early blood T cell clone dynamics, with interferon-beta.

The method was immunoSEQ multiplex PCR; TCRdb's version includes in-frame clones alone and lacks a portion of them. The profile shows 27,000 or so clones, around 79% of them singletons. CDR3 length equals 13 residues. Trimming removed 7 bases at V and 7 bases at J, with 16 bases between. The germline CDR1 and CDR2 sequences are MDHEN and SYDVKM. This clone has only one observation. The antigen remains undetermined. CTLA-4 blockade with ipilimumab, together with focal radiation, was given to patients with chemo-refractory metastatic non-small-cell lung cancer. The origin of this receptor is a human donor with non-small cell lung cancer that progressed on radiotherapy plus ipilimumab. This specimen was peripheral blood, taken from a patient treated with radiotherapy plus ipilimumab. V usage is TRBV28 and J usage is TRBJ1-2; a possible D gene is TRBD1 (6 bases). The CDR3 DNA follows: TGTGCCAGCAACCTTAGGGGGGCGTTTGGCTACACCTTC. It translates to CASNLRGAFGYTF.